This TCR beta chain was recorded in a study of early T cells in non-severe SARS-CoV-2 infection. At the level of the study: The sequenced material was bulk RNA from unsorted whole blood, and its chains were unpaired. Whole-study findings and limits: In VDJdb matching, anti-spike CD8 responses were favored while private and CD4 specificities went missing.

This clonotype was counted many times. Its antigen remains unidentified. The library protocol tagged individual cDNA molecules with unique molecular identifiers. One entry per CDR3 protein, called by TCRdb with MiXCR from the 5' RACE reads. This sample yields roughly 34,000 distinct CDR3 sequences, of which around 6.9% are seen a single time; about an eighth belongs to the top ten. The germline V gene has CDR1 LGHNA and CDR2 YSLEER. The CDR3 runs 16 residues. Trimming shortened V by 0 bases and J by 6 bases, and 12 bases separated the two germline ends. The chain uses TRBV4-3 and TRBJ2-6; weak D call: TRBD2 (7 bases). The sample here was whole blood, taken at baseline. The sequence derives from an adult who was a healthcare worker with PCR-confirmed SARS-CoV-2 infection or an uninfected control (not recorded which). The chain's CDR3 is CASSQDRGATANVLTF. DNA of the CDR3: TGCGCCAGCAGCCAAGACCGGGGGGCAACGGCCAACGTCCTGACTTTC.